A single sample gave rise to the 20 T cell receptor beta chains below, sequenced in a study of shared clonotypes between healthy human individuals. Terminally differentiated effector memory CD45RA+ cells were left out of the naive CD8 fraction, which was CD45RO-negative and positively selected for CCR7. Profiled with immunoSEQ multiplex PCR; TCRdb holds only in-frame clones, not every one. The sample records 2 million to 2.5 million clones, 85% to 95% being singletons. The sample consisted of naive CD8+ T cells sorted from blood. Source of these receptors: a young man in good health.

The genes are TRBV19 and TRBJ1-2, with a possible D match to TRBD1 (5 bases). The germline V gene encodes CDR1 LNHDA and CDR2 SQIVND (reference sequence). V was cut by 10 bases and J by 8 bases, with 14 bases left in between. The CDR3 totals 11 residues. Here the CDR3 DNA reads TGTGCCACCTTGGACACTCGGGGCTACACCTTC. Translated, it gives CATLDTRGYTF.

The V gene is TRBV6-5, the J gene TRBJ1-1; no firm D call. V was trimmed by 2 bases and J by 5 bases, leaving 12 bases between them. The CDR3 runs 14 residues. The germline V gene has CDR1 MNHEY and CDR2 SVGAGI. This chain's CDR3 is CASSYNGLGTEAFF. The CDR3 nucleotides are TGTGCCAGCAGTTACAACGGGTTGGGGACTGAAGCTTTCTTT.

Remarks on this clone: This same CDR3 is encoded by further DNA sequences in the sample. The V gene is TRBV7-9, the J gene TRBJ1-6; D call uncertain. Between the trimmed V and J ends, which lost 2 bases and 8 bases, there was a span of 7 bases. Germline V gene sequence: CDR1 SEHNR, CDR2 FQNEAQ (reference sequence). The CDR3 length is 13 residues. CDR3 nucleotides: TGTGCCAGCAGCTTAAATGGTGATTCACCCCTCCACTTT. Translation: CASSLNGDSPLHF.

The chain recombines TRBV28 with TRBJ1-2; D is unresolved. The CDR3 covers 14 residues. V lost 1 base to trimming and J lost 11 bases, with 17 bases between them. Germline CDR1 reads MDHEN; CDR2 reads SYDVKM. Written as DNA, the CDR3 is TGTGCCAGCAGTTTATACGGTGGACGGATGGGATACACCTTC. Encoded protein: CASSLYGGRMGYTF.

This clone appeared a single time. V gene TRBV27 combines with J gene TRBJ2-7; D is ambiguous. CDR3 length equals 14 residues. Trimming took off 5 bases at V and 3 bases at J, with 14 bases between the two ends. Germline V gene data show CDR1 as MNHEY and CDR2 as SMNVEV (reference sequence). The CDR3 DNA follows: TGTGCCAGCAGTATAGACACCTCTCTCTACGAGCAGTACTTC. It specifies CASSIDTSLYEQYF.

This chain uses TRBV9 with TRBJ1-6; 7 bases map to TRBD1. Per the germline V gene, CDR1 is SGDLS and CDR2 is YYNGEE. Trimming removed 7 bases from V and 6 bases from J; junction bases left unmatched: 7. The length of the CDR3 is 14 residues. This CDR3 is CASCRGATNSPLHF. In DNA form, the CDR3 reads TGTGCCAGCTGCAGGGGGGCTACTAATTCACCCCTCCACTTT.

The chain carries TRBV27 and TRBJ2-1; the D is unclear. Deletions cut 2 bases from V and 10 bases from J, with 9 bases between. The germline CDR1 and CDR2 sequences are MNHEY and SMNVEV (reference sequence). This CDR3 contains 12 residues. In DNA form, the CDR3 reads TGTGCCAGCAGTTTAAGTCACCGAGAGCAGTTCTTC. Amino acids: CASSLSHREQFF.

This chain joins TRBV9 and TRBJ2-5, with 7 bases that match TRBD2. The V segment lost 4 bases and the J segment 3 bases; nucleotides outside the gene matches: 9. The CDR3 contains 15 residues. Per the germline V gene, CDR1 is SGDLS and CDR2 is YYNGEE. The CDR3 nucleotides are TGTGCCAGCAGCCCCGGGACTATTAAGGAAGAGACCCAGTACTTC. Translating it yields CASSPGTIKEETQYF.

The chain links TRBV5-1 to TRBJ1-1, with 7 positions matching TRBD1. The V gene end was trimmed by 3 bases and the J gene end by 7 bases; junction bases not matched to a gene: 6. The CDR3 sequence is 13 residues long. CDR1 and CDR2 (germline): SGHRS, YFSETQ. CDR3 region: CASSWGTALEAFF. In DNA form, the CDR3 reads TGCGCCAGCAGCTGGGGGACAGCCCTTGAAGCTTTCTTT. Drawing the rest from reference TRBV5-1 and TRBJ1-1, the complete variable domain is KAGVTQTPRYLIKTRGQQVTLSCSPISGHRSVSWYQQTPGQGLQFLFEYFSETQRNKGNFPGRFSGRQFSNSRSEMNVSTLELGDSALYLCASSWGTALEAFFGQGTRLTVV.

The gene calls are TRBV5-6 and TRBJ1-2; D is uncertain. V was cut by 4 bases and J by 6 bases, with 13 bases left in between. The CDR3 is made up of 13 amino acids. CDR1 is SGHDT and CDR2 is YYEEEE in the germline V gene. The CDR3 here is CASSLPETNGYTF. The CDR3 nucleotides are TGTGCCAGCAGCCTGCCGGAGACAAATGGCTACACCTTC.

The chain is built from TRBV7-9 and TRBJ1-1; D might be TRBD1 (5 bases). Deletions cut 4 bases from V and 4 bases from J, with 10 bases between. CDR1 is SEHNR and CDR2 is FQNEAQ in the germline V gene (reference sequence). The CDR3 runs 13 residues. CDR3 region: CASSSGTSTEAFF. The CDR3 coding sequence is TGTGCCAGCAGCTCAGGGACGAGCACTGAAGCTTTCTTT.

CDR3: CASRAGLAGVADTQYF. CDR3 sequence (DNA): TGTGCCAGCAGAGCCGGACTAGCGGGAGTCGCAGATACGCAGTATTTT. The rearrangement uses TRBV5-4 and TRBJ2-3; TRBD2 aligns across 13 bases. Germline V gene sequence: CDR1 SGHNT, CDR2 YYREEE (reference sequence). The CDR3 covers 16 residues. Trimming took 5 bases from V and 4 from J; bases not matched to a gene: 7. Combining the CDR3 with reference TRBV5-4 and TRBJ2-3 gives the whole variable domain ETGVTQSPTHLIKTRGQQVTLRCSSQSGHNTVSWYQQALGQGPQFIFQYYREEENGRGNFPPRFSGLQFPNYSSELNVNALELDDSALYLCASRAGLAGVADTQYFGPGTRLTVL.

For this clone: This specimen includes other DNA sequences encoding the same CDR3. The CDR3: CSARDNYGYTF. The CDR3 bases are TGCAGTGCTAGAGATAACTATGGCTACACCTTC. The chain links TRBV20-1 to TRBJ1-2; no definite D call. Trimming shortened V by 0 bases and J by 1 base, and 0 bases separated the two germline ends. The CDR3 consists of 11 residues. In germline, CDR1 is DFQATT, CDR2 SNEGSKA (reference sequence).

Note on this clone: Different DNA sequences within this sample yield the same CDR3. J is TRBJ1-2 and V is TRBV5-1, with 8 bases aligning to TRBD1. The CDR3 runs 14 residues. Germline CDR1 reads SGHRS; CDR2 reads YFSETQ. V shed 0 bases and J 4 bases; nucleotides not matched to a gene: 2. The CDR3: CASSLAGTGYGYTF. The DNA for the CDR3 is TGCGCCAGCAGCTTGGCCGGGACAGGCTATGGCTACACCTTC.

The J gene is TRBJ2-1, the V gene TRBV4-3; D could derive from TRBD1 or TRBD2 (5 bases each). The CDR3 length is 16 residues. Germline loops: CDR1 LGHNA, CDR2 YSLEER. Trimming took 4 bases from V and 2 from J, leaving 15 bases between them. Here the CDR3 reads CASSLSSWGTYNEQFF. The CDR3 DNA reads TGCGCCAGCAGCCTAAGTTCGTGGGGGACCTACAATGAGCAGTTCTTC.

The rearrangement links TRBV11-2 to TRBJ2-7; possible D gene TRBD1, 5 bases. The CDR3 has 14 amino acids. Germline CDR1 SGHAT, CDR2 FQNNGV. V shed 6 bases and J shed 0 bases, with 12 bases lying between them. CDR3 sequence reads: CASSQRTSSYEQYF. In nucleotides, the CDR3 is TGTGCCAGCAGTCAAAGGACAAGCTCCTACGAGCAGTACTTC.

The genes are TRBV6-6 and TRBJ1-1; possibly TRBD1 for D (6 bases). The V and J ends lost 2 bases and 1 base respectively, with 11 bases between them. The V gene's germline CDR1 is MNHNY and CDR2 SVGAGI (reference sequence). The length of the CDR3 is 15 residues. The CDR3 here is CASSYLGQRNTEAFF. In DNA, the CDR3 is TGTGCCAGCAGTTACCTCGGACAGAGGAACACTGAAGCTTTCTTT.

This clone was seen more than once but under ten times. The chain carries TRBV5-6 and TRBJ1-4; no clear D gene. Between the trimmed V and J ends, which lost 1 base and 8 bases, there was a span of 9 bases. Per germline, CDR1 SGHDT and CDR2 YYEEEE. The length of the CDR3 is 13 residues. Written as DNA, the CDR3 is TGTGCCAGCAGCTTGAATATGGGCGAAAAACTGTTTTTT. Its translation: CASSLNMGEKLFF.

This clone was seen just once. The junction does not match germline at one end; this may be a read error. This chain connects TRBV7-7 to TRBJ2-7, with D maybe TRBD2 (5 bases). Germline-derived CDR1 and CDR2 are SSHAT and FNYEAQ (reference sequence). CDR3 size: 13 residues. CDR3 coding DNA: TGTGCTAGCAGCTCCGTTACCACGGGGGAGCAGTACTTC. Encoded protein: CASSSVTTGEQYF.

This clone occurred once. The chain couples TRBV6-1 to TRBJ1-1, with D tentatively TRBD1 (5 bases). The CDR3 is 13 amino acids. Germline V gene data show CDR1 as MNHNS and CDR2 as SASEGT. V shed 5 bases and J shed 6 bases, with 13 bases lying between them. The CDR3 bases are TGTGCCAGCAGTCTACGGGGGTCCGCTGAAGCTTTCTTT. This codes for CASSLRGSAEAFF.